These 17 T cell receptor beta chains originate from one sample sequenced in a study of Ad26.COV2.S vaccination and SARS-CoV-2 variants. Measured with immunoSEQ multiplex PCR; TCRdb has only the in-frame clones, and not every one. The sample contains some 480,000 clones, roughly nine tenths of which appear only once. Treatment indicated: roughly 18 received Ad26.COV2.S at low or high dose, single or two shots; several received placebo; per-sample allocation not given. It was on day 63 after the first vaccine or placebo injection that samples were taken. Sequenced material: peripheral blood, taken in a trial of Ad26.COV2.S vaccine versus placebo. The source of these receptors is a person aged 18 to 59 who received the Ad26.COV2.S COVID-19 vaccine or a placebo.

V is TRBV4-2 and J is TRBJ1-5; TRBD1 matches 8 bases. The CDR3 has 16 residues. The V gene end was trimmed by 0 bases and the J gene end by 3 bases; junction bases not matched to a gene: 4. Germline CDR1 and CDR2: LGHNA and YNFKEQ. As DNA, the CDR3 is TGTGCCAGCAGCCAAGATATGGGACAGGCCAATCAGCCCCAGCATTTT. Protein sequence: CASSQDMGQANQPQHF.

This clone was seen ten or more times. The chain joins TRBV6-5 to TRBJ2-7; 9 nucleotides match TRBD2. The V gene end was trimmed by 6 bases and the J gene end by 4 bases; junction bases not matched to a gene: 10. This CDR3 has 15 amino acids. The germline CDR1 and CDR2 sequences are MNHEY and SVGAGI. The CDR3: CASRPIAGASYEQYF. The DNA for the CDR3 is TGTGCCAGCAGACCTATAGCGGGAGCATCGTACGAGCAGTACTTC.

The genes are TRBV30 and TRBJ1-2; D is perhaps TRBD1 (5 bases). The CDR3 is 16 amino acids. V was shortened by 4 bases and J by 8 bases, with 26 bases between the two germline ends. Germline V gene lookup returns CDR1 GTSNPN and CDR2 SVGIG (reference sequence). CDR3 sequence (DNA): TGTGCCTGGACCCCACCAAGCAGGGCCCAAAATGGGGGCTACACCTTC. This codes for CAWTPPSRAQNGGYTF.

V is TRBV27 and J is TRBJ2-7, with a tentative D call TRBD1 (5 bases). The CDR3 length is 14 residues. V was trimmed by 8 bases and J by 2 bases, leaving 16 bases between them. Germline-derived CDR1 and CDR2 are MNHEY and SMNVEV (reference sequence). The DNA for the CDR3 is TGTGCCAGCCGTGCCTCACAGGTTACCTACGAGCAGTACTTC. This codes for CASRASQVTYEQYF.

The V and J genes are TRBV15 and TRBJ1-2; D unresolved. This CDR3 region has 13 residues. CDR1 is LNHNV, CDR2 YYDKDF, per germline (reference sequence). V lost 0 bases, J lost 6 bases, and 8 bases lay in between. This CDR3 is CATSRDRGNGYTF. CDR3 bases: TGTGCCACCAGCAGAGATCGCGGGAATGGCTACACCTTC.

The V gene is TRBV28, the J gene TRBJ2-1, with 8 nucleotides matching TRBD1. The CDR3 loop spans 14 amino acids. CDR1 MDHEN and CDR2 SYDVKM come from the germline V gene. Trimming took 6 bases from V and 7 from J; bases not matched to a gene: 8. CDR3 amino acids: CASSQTGARNEQFF. CDR3 coding DNA: TGTGCCAGCAGCCAGACAGGGGCTAGGAATGAGCAGTTCTTC.

The chain is built from TRBV9 and TRBJ2-7; 7 nucleotides line up with TRBD2. The germline CDR1 and CDR2 sequences are SGDLS and YYNGEE. The CDR3 runs 14 residues. Germline trimming cut 2 bases from V and 2 bases from J; bases unmatched to any gene: 4. CDR3 DNA sequence: TGTGCCAGCAGCGTCGGGACTACCACCTACGAGCAGTACTTC. Amino acids: CASSVGTTTYEQYF.

This clone was picked up a small number of times. The J gene is TRBJ2-1, the V gene TRBV3-1 (or the pseudogene TRBV3-2), with 8 bases aligning to TRBD1. After removal of 5 bases from V and 6 bases from J, the junction contained 9 bases not matched to a gene. Per the germline V gene, CDR1 is LGHDT and CDR2 is YNNKEL (reference sequence). The CDR3 runs to 15 residues. CDR3 sequence: CASSLTGTGANEQFF. CDR3 DNA sequence: TGTGCCAGCAGCTTAACCGGGACAGGAGCCAATGAGCAGTTCTTC.

The rearrangement uses TRBV28 and TRBJ2-1; D is unresolved. CDR1 is MDHEN, CDR2 SYDVKM, per germline. The V and J ends lost 2 bases and 2 bases respectively, with 13 bases between them. This CDR3 has 16 residues. In DNA, the CDR3 is TGTGCCAGCAGTTTAATCGCGCCGCGTCCCTACAATGAGCAGTTCTTC. It translates to CASSLIAPRPYNEQFF.

J is TRBJ1-5 and V is TRBV15; D not certain. CDR3 length: 15 amino acids. V lost 1 base to trimming and J lost 3 bases, with 10 bases between them. Looked up from germline, CDR1 is LNHNV and CDR2 is YYDKDF (reference sequence). The CDR3 DNA sequence: TGTGCCACCAGCAGAGTGGCCGGAAACAATCAGCCCCAGCATTTT. Translating gives CATSRVAGNNQPQHF.

V and J are TRBV27 and TRBJ2-7; tentatively, D is TRBD1 (6 bases). Germline V gene data show CDR1 as MNHEY and CDR2 as SMNVEV (reference sequence). Trimming left V 4 bases short and J 4 bases short, with 11 bases between. CDR3 length: 13 amino acids. This CDR3 is CASSYSGQYEQYF. As DNA, the CDR3 is TGTGCCAGCAGTTATTCGGGACAATACGAGCAGTACTTC.

The rearrangement links TRBV7-3 to TRBJ1-6; tentative D call: TRBD1 (5 bases). In germline, CDR1 is SGHTA, CDR2 FQGTGA. Trimming removed 2 bases at V and 7 bases at J, with 15 bases between. The CDR3 covers 16 residues. Here the CDR3 reads CASSLGGIGTNSPLHF. The CDR3, as DNA: TGTGCCAGCAGCTTAGGGGGGATCGGAACCAATTCACCCCTCCACTTT.

The chain carries TRBV7-2 and TRBJ2-6, with a possible D match to TRBD1 (6 bases). The CDR3 extends over 18 amino acids. V shed 2 bases and J shed 0 bases, with 14 bases lying between them. Germline V CDR1 and CDR2: SGHTA, FQGNSA. CDR3 sequence: CASSLRAGVSSGANVLTF. The CDR3 nucleotides read TGTGCCAGCAGCTTAAGGGCAGGGGTTTCCTCTGGGGCCAACGTCCTGACTTTC. Supplemented by reference TRBV7-2 and TRBJ2-6, the full variable domain reads GAGVSQSPSNKVTEKGKDVELRCDPISGHTALYWYRQSLGQGLEFLIYFQGNSAPDKSGLPSDRFSAERTGGSVSTLTIQRTQQEDSAVYLCASSLRAGVSSGANVLTFGAGSRLTVL.

J is TRBJ2-3 and V is TRBV18; D unresolved. Trimming took 1 base from V and 4 from J, leaving 6 bases between them. This CDR3 has 13 amino acids. Germline lookup yields CDR1 KGHSH and CDR2 LQKENI. The CDR3 sequence is CASSPHRADTQYF. The CDR3 DNA is TGTGCCAGCTCACCACACCGCGCAGATACGCAGTATTTT. Full variable domain (missing parts from reference TRBV18 and TRBJ2-3): NAGVMQNPRHLVRRRGQEARLRCSPMKGHSHVYWYRQLPEEGLKFMVYLQKENIIDESGMPKERFSAEFPKEGPSILRIQQVVRGDSAAYFCASSPHRADTQYFGPGTRLTVL.

The gene calls are TRBV4-2 and TRBJ2-1; 7 bases line up with TRBD2. With V trimmed by 2 bases and J by 9 bases, 13 bases remained unmatched. Germline loops: CDR1 LGHNA, CDR2 YNFKEQ. The CDR3 is 16 amino acids. The CDR3 coding sequence is TGTGCCAGCAGCCAAATCCTTGAGGGAGGGCCCACTGAGCAGTTCTTC. This codes for CASSQILEGGPTEQFF.

The chain has TRBV5-8 and TRBJ2-7; tentatively, D is TRBD1 (7 bases). This CDR3 is 17 amino acids long. Germline CDR1 and CDR2: SGHTS and YDEGEE. The V gene lost 4 bases and the J gene lost 0 bases, with 20 bases spanning the gap. The CDR3 nucleotides are TGTGCCAGCAGCCGCGGGACAGCCTTCCGATACTCCTACGAGCAGTACTTC. It yields the protein CASSRGTAFRYSYEQYF.

J is TRBJ2-1 and V is TRBV28; the D gene is possibly TRBD2 (5 bases). CDR1 and CDR2 (germline): MDHEN, SYDVKM. V gave up 8 bases and J gave up 6 bases, with 17 bases separating them. This CDR3 is 14 amino acids long. The CDR3 is CASLGVRVLNEQFF. CDR3 nucleotides: TGTGCCAGCCTCGGGGTCCGGGTTCTCAATGAGCAGTTCTTC.